The T cell receptor (beta chain) under discussion was sequenced for a study of CD8 T cells in Susac syndrome. Sequencing of TCR beta was carried out in blood CD8+ and CD4+ T cells. TEMRA cells were FACS-enriched, and CD8+ and CD4+ T cells were isolated negatively. An input of roughly 0.5 to 1 ug of RNA was subjected to reverse transcription using random hexamers. One entry per CDR3 protein, called by TCRdb with MiXCR from the immunoSEQ multiplex PCR reads. The sample records about 150,000 distinct CDR3 sequences, nearly 97% being singletons. The sequencing sample was made of CD8+ T cells from PBMCs. This TCR was recovered from a human donor with multiple sclerosis.

DNA for the CDR3: TGTGCCAGCAGTTTGGCTGACAAGGGTGGAGAGACCCAGTACTTC. This sequence encodes CASSLADKGGETQYF. This chain connects TRBV12-3 or TRBV12-4 to TRBJ2-5; no clear D. This CDR3 contains 15 residues. Trimming stripped 3 bases from V and 4 bases from J, with 15 bases between.